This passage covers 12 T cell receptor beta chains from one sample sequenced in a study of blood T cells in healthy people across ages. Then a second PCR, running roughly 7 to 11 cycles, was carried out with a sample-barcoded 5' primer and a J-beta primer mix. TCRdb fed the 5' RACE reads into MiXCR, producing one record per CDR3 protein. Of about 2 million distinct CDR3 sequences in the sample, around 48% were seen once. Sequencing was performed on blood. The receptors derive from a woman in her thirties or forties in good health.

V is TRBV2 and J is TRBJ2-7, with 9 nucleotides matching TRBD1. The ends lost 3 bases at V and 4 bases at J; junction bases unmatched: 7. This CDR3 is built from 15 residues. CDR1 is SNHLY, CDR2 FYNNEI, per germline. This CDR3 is CASSEVRTGAYEQYF. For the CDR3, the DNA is TGTGCCAGCAGTGAGGTGAGGACAGGGGCATACGAGCAGTACTTC.

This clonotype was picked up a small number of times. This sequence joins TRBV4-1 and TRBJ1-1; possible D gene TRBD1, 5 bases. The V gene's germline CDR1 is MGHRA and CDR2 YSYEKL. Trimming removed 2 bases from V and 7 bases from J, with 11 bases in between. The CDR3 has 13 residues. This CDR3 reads CASSQLDDSEAFF. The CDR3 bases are TGCGCCAGCAGCCAATTGGACGACAGTGAAGCTTTCTTT.

Written as DNA, the CDR3 is TGTGCCAGCAGCTTAGCGGACAGCCCCTACAATGAGCAGTTCTTC. Translated: CASSLADSPYNEQFF. J is TRBJ2-1 and V is TRBV7-2; D might be TRBD1 (6 bases). The CDR3 has 15 amino acids. Germline V gives CDR1 SGHTA, CDR2 FQGNSA. The V gene lost 0 bases and the J gene lost 2 bases, with 8 bases spanning the gap.

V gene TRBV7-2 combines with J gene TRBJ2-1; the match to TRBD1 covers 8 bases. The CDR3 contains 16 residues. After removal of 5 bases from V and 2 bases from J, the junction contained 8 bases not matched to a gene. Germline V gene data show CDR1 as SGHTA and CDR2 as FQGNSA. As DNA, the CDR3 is TGTGCCAGCAGCAAGCGGACAGGGTCCCCCTACAATGAGCAGTTCTTC. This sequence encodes CASSKRTGSPYNEQFF.

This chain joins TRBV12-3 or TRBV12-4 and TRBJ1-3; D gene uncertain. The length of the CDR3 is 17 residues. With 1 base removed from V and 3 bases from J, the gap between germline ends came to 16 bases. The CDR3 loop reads CASSLEMTRPLGNTIYF. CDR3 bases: TGTGCCAGCAGTTTAGAGATGACAAGGCCCCTTGGAAACACCATATATTTT.

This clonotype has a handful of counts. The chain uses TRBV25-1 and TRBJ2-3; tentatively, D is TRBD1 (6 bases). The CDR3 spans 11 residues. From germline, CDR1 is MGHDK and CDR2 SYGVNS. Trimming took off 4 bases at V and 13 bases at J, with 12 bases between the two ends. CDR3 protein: CASSVEGDEYF. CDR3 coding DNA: TGTGCCAGCAGTGTCGAGGGGGATGAGTATTTT.

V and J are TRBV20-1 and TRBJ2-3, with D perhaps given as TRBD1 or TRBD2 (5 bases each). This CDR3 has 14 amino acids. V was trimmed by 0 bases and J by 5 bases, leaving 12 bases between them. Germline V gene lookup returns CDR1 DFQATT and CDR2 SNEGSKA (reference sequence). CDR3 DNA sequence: TGCAGTGCTAGAGAGAGGGGCCGGGGAGATACGCAGTATTTT. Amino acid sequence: CSARERGRGDTQYF.

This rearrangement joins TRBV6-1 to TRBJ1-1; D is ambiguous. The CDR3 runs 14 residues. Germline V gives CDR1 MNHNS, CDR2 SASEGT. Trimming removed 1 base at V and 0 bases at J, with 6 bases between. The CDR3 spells CASSEGAVNTEAFF. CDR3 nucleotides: TGTGCCAGCAGTGAAGGCGCAGTGAACACTGAAGCTTTCTTT.

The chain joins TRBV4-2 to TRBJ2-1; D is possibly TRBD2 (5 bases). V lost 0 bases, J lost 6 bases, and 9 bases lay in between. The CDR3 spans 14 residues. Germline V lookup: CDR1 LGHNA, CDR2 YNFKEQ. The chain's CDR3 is CASSQEPLANEQFF. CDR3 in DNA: TGTGCCAGCAGCCAAGAGCCCCTAGCCAATGAGCAGTTCTTC.

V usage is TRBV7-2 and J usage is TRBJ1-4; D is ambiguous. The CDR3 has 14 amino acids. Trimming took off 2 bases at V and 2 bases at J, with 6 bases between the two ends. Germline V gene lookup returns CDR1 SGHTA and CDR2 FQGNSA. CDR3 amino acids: CASSLFGTNEKLFF. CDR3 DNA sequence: TGTGCCAGCAGCTTATTCGGGACTAATGAAAAACTGTTTTTT.

The CDR3 reads CASSPASYNSPLHF. CDR3 DNA: TGTGCCAGCAGCCCTGCCTCCTATAATTCACCCCTCCACTTT. V gene TRBV3-1 combines with J gene TRBJ1-6, with D hard to call. The CDR3 is 14 amino acids. V was trimmed by 4 bases and J by 0 bases, leaving 4 bases between them. CDR1 LGHDT and CDR2 YNNKEL come from the germline V gene (reference sequence).

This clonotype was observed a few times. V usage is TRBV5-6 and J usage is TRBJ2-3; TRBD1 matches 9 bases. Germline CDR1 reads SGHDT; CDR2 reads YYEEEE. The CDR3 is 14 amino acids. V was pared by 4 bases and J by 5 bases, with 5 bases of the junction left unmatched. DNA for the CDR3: TGTGCCAGCAGCCCCGGGACAGGGTTAGATACGCAGTATTTT. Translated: CASSPGTGLDTQYF.